In this sample, the clone carrying this TCR beta chain turned up many times. Its antigen is unknown. Per the study methods: It was from CDR3 differences across clinicopathological groups that a distant-metastasis classifier for papillary thyroid cancer was built. TCRdb re-called clones from the PCR reads using MiXCR. TCRdb assigned the V and J calls; the authors' analysis was not used. The sample comprises 30,000 to 40,000 clones, approximately 15% of which are singletons, and 6.9% rests with the top ten. These data belong to a study of metastatic and nonmetastatic thyroid tumors. Study details: Both malignant and benign thyroid patients supplied peripheral blood and tumor or nodule tissue samples, across which the repertoires of these patients were then compared. Study outcomes and limitations: When malignant thyroid tumors were compared with benign nodules, TCR beta diversity was reportedly significantly higher in the malignant tumors. This held in both blood and tumor samples.

No treatment of any kind had been given to any patient before thyroid surgery. Germline V gene lookup returns CDR1 MDHEN and CDR2 SYDVKM. Trimming cost V 5 bases and J 2 bases; bases outside gene matches: 9. The CDR3 length is 17 residues. V is TRBV28 and J is TRBJ1-4; TRBD1 agrees at 9 bases. This receptor was identified in a female donor with papillary thyroid cancer or a benign thyroid nodule (not recorded which). Some clones in this sample may be carry-over from other donors' samples. The specimen was blood. The CDR3 DNA sequence: TGTGCCAGCAGTGATTTGGGACAGGGTTTCACTAATGAAAAACTGTTTTTT. The encoded protein is CASSDLGQGFTNEKLFF.